This is a list of T cell receptor beta chains from one sample in a study of PD-1 blockade in classical Hodgkin lymphoma. TCRdb keeps only in-frame clones here, not all; method: immunoSEQ multiplex PCR. The sample has some 17,000 clones; 80% to 90% are singletons. The specimen sequenced was peripheral blood mononuclear cells (PBMCs). The receptors here all came from a human donor with classical Hodgkin lymphoma. Both conserved end residues are part of each CDR3. D genes are given only for firm matches. Some rows have no size entry. The others give once, few or many, or a class for an expanded clone.

d_gene: NA; abundance: NA; v_gene: TRBV29-1; j_gene: TRBJ2-1; len: 14; CDR3aa: CSVVSAGTYNEQFF; CDR3nt: TGCAGCGTTGTATCGGCAGGGACCTACAATGAGCAGTTCTTC
d_gene: NA; abundance: NA; v_gene: TRBV5-4; j_gene: TRBJ1-1; len: 12; CDR3aa: CASSLSDTEAFF; CDR3nt: TGTGCCAGCAGCTTGTCGGATACTGAAGCTTTCTTT
d_gene: NA; abundance: NA; v_gene: TRBV14; j_gene: TRBJ2-2; len: 14; CDR3aa: CASSQDKGTGELFF; CDR3nt: TGTGCCAGCAGCCAAGACAAAGGGACCGGGGAGCTGTTTTTT
d_gene: NA; abundance: NA; v_gene: TRBV25-1; j_gene: TRBJ1-3; len: 14; CDR3aa: CASTPMGSGNTIYF; CDR3nt: TGTGCCAGCACCCCTATGGGCTCTGGAAACACCATATATTTT
d_gene: NA; abundance: once; v_gene: TRBV5-4; j_gene: TRBJ2-6; len: 16; CDR3aa: CASSLFRDSGANVLTF; CDR3nt: TGTGCCAGCAGCTTGTTCCGGGACTCTGGGGCCAACGTCCTGACTTTC
d_gene: TRBD2; abundance: NA; v_gene: TRBV11-2; j_gene: TRBJ2-7; len: 15; CDR3aa: CASSLSSGSSYEQYF; CDR3nt: TGTGCCAGCAGCCTGAGTAGCGGGAGCTCCTACGAGCAGTACTTC
d_gene: NA; abundance: NA; v_gene: TRBV6-1; j_gene: TRBJ1-5; len: 14; CDR3aa: CASFSGHANQPQHF; CDR3nt: TGTGCCAGCTTTTCCGGGCATGCCAATCAGCCCCAGCATTTT
d_gene: NA; abundance: NA; v_gene: TRBV4-1; j_gene: TRBJ1-5; len: 15; CDR3aa: CASSQRDSSNQPQHF; CDR3nt: TGCGCCAGCAGCCAAAGAGACAGCAGCAATCAGCCCCAGCATTTT
d_gene: NA; abundance: NA; v_gene: TRBV10-3; j_gene: TRBJ1-1; len: 17; CDR3aa: CAISDQPRQLMNTEAFF; CDR3nt: TGTGCCATCAGTGATCAGCCGAGGCAGCTGATGAACACTGAAGCTTTCTTT
d_gene: NA; abundance: NA; v_gene: TRBV18; j_gene: TRBJ1-5; len: 14; CDR3aa: CASSEDNSNQPQHF; CDR3nt: TGTGCCAGCTCAGAAGACAATAGCAATCAGCCCCAGCATTTT
d_gene: TRBD1; abundance: once; v_gene: TRBV28; j_gene: TRBJ1-5; len: 14; CDR3aa: CASSLLDQGAKKHF; CDR3nt: TGTGCCAGCAGTTTATTGGATCAGGGGGCAAAGAAGCATTTT
d_gene: NA; abundance: NA; v_gene: TRBV2; j_gene: TRBJ2-2; len: 13; CDR3aa: CASRAQGGGELFF; CDR3nt: TGTGCCAGCAGGGCACAGGGTGGCGGGGAGCTGTTTTTT
d_gene: TRBD2; abundance: NA; v_gene: TRBV20-1; j_gene: TRBJ2-7; len: 11; CDR3aa: CAGGSNYEQYF; CDR3nt: TGCGCGGGAGGGTCGAATTACGAGCAGTACTTC
d_gene: TRBD1; abundance: NA; v_gene: TRBV4-1; j_gene: TRBJ1-1; len: 14; CDR3aa: CASSRTGGSTEAFF; CDR3nt: TGCGCCAGCAGCCGAACAGGGGGAAGTACTGAAGCTTTCTTT
d_gene: TRBD2; abundance: NA; v_gene: TRBV7-8; j_gene: TRBJ2-2; len: 16; CDR3aa: CASSFFAGRATGELFF; CDR3nt: TGTGCCAGCAGCTTTTTTGCAGGGAGGGCCACCGGGGAGCTGTTTTTT
d_gene: TRBD2; abundance: NA; v_gene: TRBV9; j_gene: TRBJ2-5; len: 16; CDR3aa: CASSIRASGFQETQYF; CDR3nt: TGTGCCAGCAGCATCCGCGCTAGCGGGTTCCAAGAGACCCAGTACTTC
d_gene: TRBD1; abundance: few; v_gene: TRBV10-1; j_gene: TRBJ1-3; len: 12; CDR3aa: CASGRDRGRIYF; CDR3nt: TGCGCCAGCGGTCGGGACAGGGGGCGGATATATTTT
d_gene: NA; abundance: once; v_gene: TRBV19; j_gene: TRBJ2-6; len: 16; CDR3aa: CASSTGRTSGANVLTF; CDR3nt: TGTGCCAGTAGCACGGGACGGACCTCTGGGGCCAACGTCCTGACTTTC
d_gene: NA; abundance: NA; v_gene: TRBV7-6; j_gene: TRBJ2-3; len: 12; CDR3aa: CASSMSKDTQYF; CDR3nt: TGTGCCAGCAGCATGAGTAAAGATACGCAGTATTTT
d_gene: NA; abundance: once; v_gene: TRBV18; j_gene: TRBJ2-7; len: 14; CDR3aa: CASSPTQGDHEQYF; CDR3nt: TGTGCCAGCTCACCAACACAGGGTGACCACGAGCAGTACTTC
d_gene: NA; abundance: NA; v_gene: TRBV6-5; j_gene: TRBJ1-4; len: 15; CDR3aa: CASSYGGARGEKLFF; CDR3nt: TGTGCCAGCAGTTACGGAGGGGCGCGTGGTGAAAAACTGTTTTTT
d_gene: NA; abundance: NA; v_gene: TRBV27; j_gene: TRBJ2-4; len: 18; CDR3aa: CASSLSSPWVLAKNIQYF; CDR3nt: TGTGCCAGCAGTTTATCTAGCCCGTGGGTCTTAGCCAAAAACATTCAGTACTTC
d_gene: NA; abundance: NA; v_gene: TRBV28; j_gene: TRBJ2-3; len: 15; CDR3aa: CASSLITAGSDTQYF; CDR3nt: TGTGCCAGCAGTTTAATCACTGCAGGGTCAGATACGCAGTATTTT
d_gene: NA; abundance: once; v_gene: TRBV7-7; j_gene: TRBJ2-1; len: 16; CDR3aa: CASSLAVGSSYNEQFF; CDR3nt: TGTGCTAGCAGCTTAGCGGTGGGGTCATCCTACAATGAGCAGTTCTTC
d_gene: NA; abundance: few; v_gene: TRBV21-1; j_gene: TRBJ1-2; len: 14; CDR3aa: CASSHKKWRDGYTF; CDR3nt: TGTGCCAGCAGCCACAAAAAGTGGAGAGATGGCTACACCTTC
d_gene: TRBD2; abundance: NA; v_gene: TRBV4-2; j_gene: TRBJ2-1; len: 15; CDR3aa: CASSQTSGSYNEQFF; CDR3nt: TGTGCCAGCAGCCAGACTAGCGGGTCCTACAATGAGCAGTTCTTC
d_gene: NA; abundance: NA; v_gene: TRBV28; j_gene: TRBJ1-2; len: 14; CDR3aa: CASSYMGAGYGYTF; CDR3nt: TGTGCCAGCAGTTACATGGGGGCAGGGTATGGCTACACCTTC
d_gene: TRBD1; abundance: once; v_gene: TRBV10-3; j_gene: TRBJ1-2; len: 16; CDR3aa: CAISRDGDRGLYGYTF; CDR3nt: TGTGCCATCAGCCGGGATGGGGACAGGGGGCTTTATGGCTACACCTTC
d_gene: TRBD2; abundance: NA; v_gene: TRBV5-1; j_gene: TRBJ2-7; len: 16; CDR3aa: CASSPLTSGRMREQYF; CDR3nt: TGCGCCAGCAGCCCCCTGACTAGCGGGAGGATGAGAGAGCAGTACTTC
d_gene: TRBD1; abundance: NA; v_gene: TRBV19; j_gene: TRBJ1-1; len: 14; CDR3aa: CASRETGGGTEAFF; CDR3nt: TGTGCCAGTAGGGAGACAGGGGGCGGCACTGAAGCTTTCTTT
d_gene: NA; abundance: NA; v_gene: TRBV4-2; j_gene: TRBJ1-1; len: 11; CDR3aa: CASSPGVEAFF; CDR3nt: TGTGCCAGCAGCCCCGGGGTGGAAGCTTTCTTT